This TCR beta chain comes out of a study of T cells in Graves' hyperthyroidism and ophthalmopathy. Study outcomes and limitations: Researchers found most expanded thyroid clonotypes above 0.001 in blood as well.

A note on this clonotype: Its antigen is unknown. A junction boundary mismatches the germline segment, possibly from a read error.

The CDR3 is made up of 12 amino acids. Newly diagnosed patients aged 18 to 65 had hyperthyroidism of under 2 months' duration. RNA transcripts yielded amplified TCR beta CDR3 regions. The TCR CDR3 first-round RT-PCR relied on the HTBI primer set. TCRdb used MiXCR to reprocess the multiplex PCR reads, holding one entry per CDR3 protein. The sample lists fewer than 850,000 distinct CDR3 sequences; around a sixth were seen once. This chain links TRBV12-3 or TRBV12-4 with TRBJ2-3; tentative D call: TRBD1 (6 bases). The sample comprised blood. The clonotype comes from a man over 45 with Graves' hyperthyroidism. The CDR3 sequence is CAGSPGADTQYF. The CDR3 DNA follows: TGTGCCGGCAGTCCAGGGGCAGATACGCAGTATTTT.